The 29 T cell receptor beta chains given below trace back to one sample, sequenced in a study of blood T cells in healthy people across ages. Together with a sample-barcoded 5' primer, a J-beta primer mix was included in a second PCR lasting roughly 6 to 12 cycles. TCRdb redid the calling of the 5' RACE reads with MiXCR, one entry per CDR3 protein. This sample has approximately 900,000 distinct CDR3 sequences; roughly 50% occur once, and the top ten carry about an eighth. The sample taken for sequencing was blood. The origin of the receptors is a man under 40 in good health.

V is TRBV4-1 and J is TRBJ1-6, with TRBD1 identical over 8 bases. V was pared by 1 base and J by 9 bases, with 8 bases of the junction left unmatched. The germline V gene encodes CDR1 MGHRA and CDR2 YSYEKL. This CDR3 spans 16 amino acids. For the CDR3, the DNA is TGCGCCAGCAGCCAAGCTGTGCAGGGGGCCTCTTCACCCCTCCACTTT. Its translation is CASSQAVQGASSPLHF.

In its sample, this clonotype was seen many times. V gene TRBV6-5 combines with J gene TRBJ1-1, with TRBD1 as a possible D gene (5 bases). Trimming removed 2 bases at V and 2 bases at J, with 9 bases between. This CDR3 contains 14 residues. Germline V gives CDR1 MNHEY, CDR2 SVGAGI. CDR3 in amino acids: CASSYGQGNTEAFF. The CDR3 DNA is TGTGCCAGCAGTTACGGTCAGGGTAACACTGAAGCTTTCTTT.

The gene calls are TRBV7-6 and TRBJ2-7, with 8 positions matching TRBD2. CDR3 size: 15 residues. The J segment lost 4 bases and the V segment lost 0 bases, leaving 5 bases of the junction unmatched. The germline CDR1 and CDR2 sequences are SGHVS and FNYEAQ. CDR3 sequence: CASSLASASGYEQYF. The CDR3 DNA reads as TGTGCCAGCAGCTTAGCGTCCGCTAGCGGGTACGAGCAGTACTTC.

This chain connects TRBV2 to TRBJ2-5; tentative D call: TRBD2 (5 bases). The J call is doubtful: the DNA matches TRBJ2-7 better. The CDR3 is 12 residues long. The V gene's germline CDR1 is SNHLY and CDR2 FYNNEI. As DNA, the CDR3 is TGTGCCAGCAGTGAAAACGGAGGCGAGCAGTACTTC. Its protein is CASSENGGEQYF.

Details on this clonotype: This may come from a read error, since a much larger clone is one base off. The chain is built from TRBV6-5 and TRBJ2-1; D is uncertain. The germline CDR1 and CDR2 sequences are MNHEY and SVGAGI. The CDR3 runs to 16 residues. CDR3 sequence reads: CTSSSGPPSSYNEQFF. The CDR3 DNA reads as TGTACCAGCAGCTCCGGGCCTCCCAGCTCCTACAATGAGCAGTTCTTC.

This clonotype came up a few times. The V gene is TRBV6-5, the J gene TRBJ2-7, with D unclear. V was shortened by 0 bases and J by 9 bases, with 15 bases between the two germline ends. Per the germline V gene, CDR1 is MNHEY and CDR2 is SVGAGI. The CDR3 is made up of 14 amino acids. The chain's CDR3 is CASSYSSLENAQYF. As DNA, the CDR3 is TGTGCCAGCAGTTACTCGAGCCTGGAGAACGCGCAGTACTTC.

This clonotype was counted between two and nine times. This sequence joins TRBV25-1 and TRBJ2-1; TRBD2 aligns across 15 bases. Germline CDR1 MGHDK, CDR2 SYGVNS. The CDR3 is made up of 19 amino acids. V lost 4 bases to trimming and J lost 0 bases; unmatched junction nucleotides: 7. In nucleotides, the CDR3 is TGTGCCAGCAGTGGGGGACTAGCGGGGGGCCCGAGCTCCTACAATGAGCAGTTCTTC. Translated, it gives CASSGGLAGGPSSYNEQFF.

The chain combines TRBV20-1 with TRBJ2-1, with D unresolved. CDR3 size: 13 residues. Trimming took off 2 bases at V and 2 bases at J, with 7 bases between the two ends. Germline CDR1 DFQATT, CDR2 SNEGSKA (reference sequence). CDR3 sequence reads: CSARFGPYNEQFF. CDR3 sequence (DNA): TGCAGTGCTAGATTCGGGCCCTACAATGAGCAGTTCTTC.

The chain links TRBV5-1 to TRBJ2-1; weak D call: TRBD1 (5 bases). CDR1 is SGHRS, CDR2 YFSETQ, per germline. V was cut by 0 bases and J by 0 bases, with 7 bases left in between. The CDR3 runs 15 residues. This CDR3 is CASSLEQGSYNEQFF. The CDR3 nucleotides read TGCGCCAGCAGCTTGGAGCAGGGCTCCTACAATGAGCAGTTCTTC.

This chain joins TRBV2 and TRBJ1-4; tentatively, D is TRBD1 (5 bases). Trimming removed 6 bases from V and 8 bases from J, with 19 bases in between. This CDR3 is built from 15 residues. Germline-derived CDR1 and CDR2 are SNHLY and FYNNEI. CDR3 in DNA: TGTGCCAGCAGCTCCACCGGGACGCAGTCGGAAAAACTGTTTTTT. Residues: CASSSTGTQSEKLFF. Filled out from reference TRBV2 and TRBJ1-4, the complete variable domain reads EPEVTQTPSHQVTQMGQEVILRCVPISNHLYFYWYRQILGQKVEFLVSFYNNEISEKSEIFDDQFSVERPDGSNFTLKIRSTKLEDSAMYFCASSSTGTQSEKLFFGSGTQLSVL.

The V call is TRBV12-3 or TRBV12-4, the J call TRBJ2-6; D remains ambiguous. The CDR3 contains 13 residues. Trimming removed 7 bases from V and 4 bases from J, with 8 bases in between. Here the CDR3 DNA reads TGTGCCAGCACTCTCATGGGGGCCAACGTCCTGACTTTC. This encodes CASTLMGANVLTF.

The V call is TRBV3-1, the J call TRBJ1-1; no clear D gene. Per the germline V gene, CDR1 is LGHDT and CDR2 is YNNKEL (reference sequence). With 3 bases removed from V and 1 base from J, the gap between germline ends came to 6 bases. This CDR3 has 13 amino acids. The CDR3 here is CASSQGTNTEAFF. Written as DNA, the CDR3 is TGTGCCAGCAGCCAGGGAACGAACACTGAAGCTTTCTTT.

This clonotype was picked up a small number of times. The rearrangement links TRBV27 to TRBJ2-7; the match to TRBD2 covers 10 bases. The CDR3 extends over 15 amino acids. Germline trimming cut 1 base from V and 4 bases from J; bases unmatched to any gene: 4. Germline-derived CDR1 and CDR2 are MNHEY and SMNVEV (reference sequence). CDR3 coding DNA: TGTGCCAGCAGTTTATATCCTAGCGGGGGTTACGAGCAGTACTTC. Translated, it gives CASSLYPSGGYEQYF.

The CDR3 loop is CASSQDAGSSYEQYF. Here the CDR3 DNA reads TGCGCCAGCAGCCAAGACGCAGGGAGCTCCTACGAGCAGTACTTC. The chain links TRBV4-1 to TRBJ2-7; D tentatively reads TRBD1 or TRBD2 (5 bases each). Germline CDR1 reads MGHRA; CDR2 reads YSYEKL. CDR3 length: 15 amino acids. Trimming removed 0 bases from V and 0 bases from J, with 9 bases in between.

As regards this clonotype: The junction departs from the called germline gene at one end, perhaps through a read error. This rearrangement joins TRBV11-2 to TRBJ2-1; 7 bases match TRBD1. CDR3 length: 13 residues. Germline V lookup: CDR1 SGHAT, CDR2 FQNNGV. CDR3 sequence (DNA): TGTGCCAGCAGCCTAGACCAAGGGGGCCCGCAGTTCTTC. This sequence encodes CASSLDQGGPQFF.

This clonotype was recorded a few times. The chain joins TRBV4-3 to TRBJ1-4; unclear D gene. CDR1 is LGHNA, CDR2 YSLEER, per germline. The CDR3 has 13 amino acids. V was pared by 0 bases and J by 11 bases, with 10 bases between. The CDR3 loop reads CASSQDLDRKLFF. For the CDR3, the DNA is TGCGCCAGCAGCCAAGATTTAGATCGGAAACTGTTTTTT.

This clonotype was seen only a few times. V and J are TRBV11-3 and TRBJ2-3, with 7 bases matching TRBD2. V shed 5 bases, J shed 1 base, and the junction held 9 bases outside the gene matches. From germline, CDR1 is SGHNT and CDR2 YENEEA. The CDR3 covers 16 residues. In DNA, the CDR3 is TGTGCCAGCAGCCCCTCCGGGACTACCGGCACAGATACGCAGTATTTT. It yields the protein CASSPSGTTGTDTQYF.

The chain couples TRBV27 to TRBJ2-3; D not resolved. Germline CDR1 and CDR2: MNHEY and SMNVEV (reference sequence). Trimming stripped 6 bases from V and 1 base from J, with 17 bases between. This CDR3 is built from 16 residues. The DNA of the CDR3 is TGTGCCAGCAGCCCCCCAGGAGCGATGGGCACAGATACGCAGTATTTT. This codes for CASSPPGAMGTDTQYF.

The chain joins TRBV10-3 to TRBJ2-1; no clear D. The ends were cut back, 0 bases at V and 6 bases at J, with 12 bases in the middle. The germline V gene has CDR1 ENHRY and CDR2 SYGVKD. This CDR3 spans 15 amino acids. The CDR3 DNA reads TGTGCCATCAGTGAGTCGGCTAGGTTGGGCAATGAGCAGTTCTTC. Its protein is CAISESARLGNEQFF.

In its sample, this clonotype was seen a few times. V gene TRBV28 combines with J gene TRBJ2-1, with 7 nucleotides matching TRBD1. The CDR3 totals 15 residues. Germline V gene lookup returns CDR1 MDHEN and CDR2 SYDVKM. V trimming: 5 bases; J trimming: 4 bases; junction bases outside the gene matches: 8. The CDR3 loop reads CASSPLTGIYNEQFF. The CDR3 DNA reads TGTGCCAGCAGTCCCCTGACAGGGATATACAATGAGCAGTTCTTC.

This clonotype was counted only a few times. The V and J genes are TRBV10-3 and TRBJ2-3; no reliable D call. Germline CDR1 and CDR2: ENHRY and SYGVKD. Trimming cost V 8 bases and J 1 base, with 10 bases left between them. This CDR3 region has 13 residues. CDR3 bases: TGTGCCATCGAAGACTGGGGCACAGATACGCAGTATTTT. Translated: CAIEDWGTDTQYF.

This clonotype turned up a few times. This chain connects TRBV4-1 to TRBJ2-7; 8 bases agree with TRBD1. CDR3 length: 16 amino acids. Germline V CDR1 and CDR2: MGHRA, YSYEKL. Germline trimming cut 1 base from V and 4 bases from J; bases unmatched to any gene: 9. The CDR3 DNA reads TGCGCCAGCAGCCAAGGCGACAGGGGTGACTCTTACGAGCAGTACTTC. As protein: CASSQGDRGDSYEQYF.

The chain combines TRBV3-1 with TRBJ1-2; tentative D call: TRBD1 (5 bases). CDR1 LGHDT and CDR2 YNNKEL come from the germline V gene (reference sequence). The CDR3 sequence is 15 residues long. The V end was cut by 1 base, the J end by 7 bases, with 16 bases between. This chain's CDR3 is CASSQGSTTGGGYTF. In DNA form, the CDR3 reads TGTGCCAGCAGCCAAGGCTCCACCACAGGTGGTGGCTACACCTTC.

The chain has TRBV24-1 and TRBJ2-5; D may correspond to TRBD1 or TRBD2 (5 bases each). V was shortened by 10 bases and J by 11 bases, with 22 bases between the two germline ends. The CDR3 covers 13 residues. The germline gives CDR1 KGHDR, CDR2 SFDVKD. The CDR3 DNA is TGTGCCACAGGGGACGAGAGTACACCTGAGCAGTACTTC. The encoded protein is CATGDESTPEQYF.

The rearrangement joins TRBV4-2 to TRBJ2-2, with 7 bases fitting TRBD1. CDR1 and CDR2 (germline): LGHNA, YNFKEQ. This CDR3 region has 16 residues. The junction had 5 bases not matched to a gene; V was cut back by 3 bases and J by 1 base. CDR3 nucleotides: TGTGCCAGCAGCCATCTCGGACAGGAGAACACCGGGGAGCTGTTTTTT. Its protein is CASSHLGQENTGELFF.

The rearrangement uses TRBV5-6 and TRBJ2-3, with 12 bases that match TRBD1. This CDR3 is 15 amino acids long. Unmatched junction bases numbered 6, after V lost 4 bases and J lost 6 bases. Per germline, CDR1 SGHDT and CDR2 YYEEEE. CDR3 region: CASSLGQGAMDTQYF. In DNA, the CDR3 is TGTGCCAGCAGCCTGGGACAGGGGGCAATGGATACGCAGTATTTT.

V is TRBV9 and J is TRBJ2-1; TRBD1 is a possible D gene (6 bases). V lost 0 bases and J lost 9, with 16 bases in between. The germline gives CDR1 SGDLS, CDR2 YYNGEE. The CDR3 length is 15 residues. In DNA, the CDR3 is TGTGCCAGCAGCGTAGACAGGGTGGAGTTGAGTGAGCAGTTCTTC. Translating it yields CASSVDRVELSEQFF.

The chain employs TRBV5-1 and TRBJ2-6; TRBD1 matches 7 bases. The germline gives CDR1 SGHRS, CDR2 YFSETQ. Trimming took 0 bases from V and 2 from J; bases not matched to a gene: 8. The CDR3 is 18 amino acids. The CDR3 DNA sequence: TGCGCCAGCAGCTTGGCTAAGGGGGCGTTAGCTGGGGCCAACGTCCTGACTTTC. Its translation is CASSLAKGALAGANVLTF.

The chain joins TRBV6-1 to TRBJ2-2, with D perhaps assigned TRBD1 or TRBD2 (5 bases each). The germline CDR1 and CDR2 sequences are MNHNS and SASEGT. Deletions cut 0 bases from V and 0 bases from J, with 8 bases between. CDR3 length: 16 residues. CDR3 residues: CASSEAGVTNTGELFF. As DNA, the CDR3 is TGTGCCAGCAGTGAAGCGGGGGTTACGAACACCGGGGAGCTGTTTTTT.